The 3 T cell receptor beta chains listed next were all sequenced from one sample in a study of cytomegalovirus exposure and HLA in healthy donors. The PCR contained 60 Vbeta and 13 Jbeta primers. The assay was immunoSEQ multiplex PCR, and TCRdb's table has in-frame clones only and misses some. The sample shows under 90,000 clones, approximately 70% of them seen only once. Sequenced: PBMCs. Receptors were obtained from a woman aged 45-59 years in good health and CMV-seropositive.

The chain is built from TRBV5-4 and TRBJ2-7; D remains ambiguous. Germline-derived CDR1 and CDR2 are SGHNT and YYREEE (reference sequence). This CDR3 contains 12 residues. With 1 base removed from V and 7 bases from J, the gap between germline ends came to 9 bases. The CDR3 DNA is TGTGCCAGCAGCTTGTCCGCTCAGGAGCAGTACTTC. Translation: CASSLSAQEQYF. Filled out from reference TRBV5-4 and TRBJ2-7, the complete variable domain reads ETGVTQSPTHLIKTRGQQVTLRCSSQSGHNTVSWYQQALGQGPQFIFQYYREEENGRGNFPPRFSGLQFPNYSSELNVNALELDDSALYLCASSLSAQEQYFGPGTRLTVT.

The chain is built from TRBV19 and TRBJ2-5; TRBD2 aligns across 13 bases. This CDR3 spans 17 amino acids. Germline CDR1 is LNHDA and CDR2 is SQIVND (reference sequence). V was pared by 1 base and J by 5 bases, with 7 bases of the junction left unmatched. The CDR3 loop reads CASSIGGLAGVGETQYF. Written as DNA, the CDR3 is TGTGCCAGTAGTATAGGCGGACTAGCGGGAGTAGGGGAGACCCAGTACTTC.

The chain joins TRBV2 to TRBJ1-1, with D perhaps matching TRBD1 (6 bases). There are 12 residues in the CDR3. CDR1 SNHLY and CDR2 FYNNEI come from the germline V gene. V shed 5 bases and J shed 7 bases, with 11 bases lying between them. The CDR3 here is CASSRQAGEAFF. In DNA form, the CDR3 reads TGTGCCAGCAGTAGACAGGCGGGTGAAGCTTTCTTT.